One and the same sample provided the 18 T cell receptor beta chains below, sequenced in a study of OX40 agonist ivuxolimab in advanced cancers. Here immunoSEQ multiplex PCR was the method, and the copy in TCRdb shows in-frame clones only, minus some. The data show fewer than 85,000 clones, approximately 78% seen once. The sequences come from CD4+ or CD8+ T cells sorted from blood, collected in a trial of the OX40 agonist ivuxolimab. These receptors were obtained from an adult with an advanced solid tumor such as melanoma, head and neck, liver or kidney cancer.

The chain has TRBV5-1 and TRBJ2-7; D is possibly TRBD2 (6 bases). The germline V gene has CDR1 SGHRS and CDR2 YFSETQ. Trimming pared 1 base from V and 3 bases from J, leaving 11 bases between. The CDR3 totals 14 residues. The CDR3: CASSLTGVGYEQYF. CDR3 DNA: TGCGCCAGCAGCTTGACGGGAGTTGGCTACGAGCAGTACTTC.

The genes are TRBV28 and TRBJ1-3; possibly TRBD1 for D (6 bases). V lost 8 bases, J lost 0 bases, and 17 bases lay in between. Germline V gene sequence: CDR1 MDHEN, CDR2 SYDVKM. This CDR3 comprises 16 residues. DNA for the CDR3: TGTGCCAGCTCCACACTAGGGGGGGTCTCTGGAAACACCATATATTTT. Translation gives CASSTLGGVSGNTIYF.

The chain recombines TRBV18 with TRBJ2-5; a possible D gene is TRBD1 (5 bases). The CDR3 length is 13 residues. Germline CDR1 and CDR2: KGHSH and LQKENI. Trimming took 5 bases from V and 1 from J, leaving 8 bases between them. The CDR3 region has the DNA TGTGCCAGCTCAGAGGACATCCAAGAGACCCAGTACTTC. Its protein is CASSEDIQETQYF.

This clone was seen more than once but under ten times. This chain uses TRBV4-3 with TRBJ2-2; the D gene is possibly TRBD2 (6 bases). Trimming removed 5 bases at V and 5 bases at J, with 18 bases between. CDR3 length: 16 amino acids. Germline-derived CDR1 and CDR2 are LGHNA and YSLEER. In nucleotides, the CDR3 is TGCGCCAGCAGCGAATATCTTGGAGGGGTTACCGGGGAGCTGTTTTTT. Its translation: CASSEYLGGVTGELFF.

The rearrangement joins TRBV7-8 to TRBJ2-2, with 7 bases identical to TRBD2. Germline CDR1 and CDR2: SGHVS and FQNEAQ. V shed 4 bases, J shed 0 bases, and the junction held 2 bases outside the gene matches. The CDR3 sequence is 15 residues long. The CDR3 nucleotides read TGTGCCAGCAGCTGGGGGGGAGCGAACACCGGGGAGCTGTTTTTT. As protein: CASSWGGANTGELFF.

The rearrangement links TRBV11-2 to TRBJ1-2; unclear D gene. This CDR3 spans 15 amino acids. The V end lost 5 bases, the J end lost 4 bases, and 17 bases lay between the germline ends. CDR1 is SGHAT, CDR2 FQNNGV, per germline. DNA for the CDR3: TGTGCCAGCAGCCCGGCGGGCAGAACACCCTATGGCTACACCTTC. Amino acids: CASSPAGRTPYGYTF.

V and J are TRBV6-6 and TRBJ1-2; tentative D call: TRBD1 (5 bases). Germline V gene sequence: CDR1 MNHNY, CDR2 SVGAGI (reference sequence). The ends were cut back, 6 bases at V and 4 bases at J, with 9 bases in the middle. This CDR3 has 12 amino acids. The CDR3 reads CASRDTTYGYTF. CDR3 DNA: TGTGCCAGCAGGGACACCACCTATGGCTACACCTTC.

CDR3 protein: CASSYESFTEAFF. CDR3 coding DNA: TGTGCCAGCAGTTACGAGTCATTCACTGAAGCTTTCTTT. The J gene is TRBJ1-1, the V gene TRBV6-5; D is uncertain. Germline V gene lookup returns CDR1 MNHEY and CDR2 SVGAGI. CDR3 size: 13 residues. Trimming stripped 2 bases from V and 4 bases from J, with 8 bases between.

The chain has TRBV19 and TRBJ1-5, with 7 bases that match TRBD1. The V segment lost 5 bases and the J segment 2 bases; nucleotides outside the gene matches: 9. The V gene's germline CDR1 is LNHDA and CDR2 SQIVND (reference sequence). The CDR3 is 16 amino acids. The CDR3 region has the DNA TGTGCCAGTAGTTCAGGGGGTGGCACTCGCAATCAGCCCCAGCATTTT. Its translation: CASSSGGGTRNQPQHF.

The chain is built from TRBV18 and TRBJ2-7; D is unclear. The ends were cut back, 6 bases at V and 5 bases at J, with 14 bases in the middle. Germline values: CDR1 KGHSH, CDR2 LQKENI. This CDR3 contains 13 residues. CDR3 sequence reads: CASSPTKVDEQYF. CDR3 nucleotide sequence: TGTGCCAGCTCGCCCACAAAAGTCGACGAGCAGTACTTC.

This clone was observed a single time. This sequence joins TRBV27 and TRBJ1-6; 8 nucleotides line up with TRBD1. CDR3 length: 15 amino acids. Germline V lookup: CDR1 MNHEY, CDR2 SMNVEV (reference sequence). V lost 2 bases and J lost 7; bases outside the gene matches: 4. The CDR3 loop reads CASSLQGQANSPLHF. CDR3 nucleotide sequence: TGTGCCAGCAGTTTACAGGGACAGGCCAATTCACCCCTCCACTTT.

The gene calls are TRBV29-1 and TRBJ2-7; 13 bases are a match to TRBD2. V was pared by 7 bases and J by 4 bases, with 1 base of the junction left unmatched. Germline CDR1 is SQVTM and CDR2 is ANQGSEA. The CDR3 runs to 12 residues. CDR3 coding DNA: TGCAGCGCGACTAGCGGGAGGTACGAGCAGTACTTC. It codes for CSATSGRYEQYF.

The chain has TRBV6-4 and TRBJ2-3, with D perhaps TRBD1 (7 bases). The CDR3 has 12 residues. The V and J ends lost 6 bases and 5 bases respectively, with 9 bases between them. Germline loops: CDR1 MRHNA, CDR2 SNTAGT. The CDR3 DNA sequence: TGTGCCAGCAGCCAGGGGGGAGATACGCAGTATTTT. Its translation is CASSQGGDTQYF.

V and J are TRBV9 and TRBJ2-3; TRBD1 or TRBD2 may be the D gene (5 bases each). The CDR3 sequence is 15 residues long. V was shortened by 4 bases and J by 0 bases, with 12 bases between the two germline ends. Looked up from germline, CDR1 is SGDLS and CDR2 is YYNGEE. The CDR3 bases are TGTGCCAGCAGCAGGGTGGGGGAAAGCACAGATACGCAGTATTTT. Amino acids: CASSRVGESTDTQYF. The full variable domain, rest sourced from reference TRBV9 and TRBJ2-3, is DSGVTQTPKHLITATGQRVTLRCSPRSGDLSVYWYQQSLDQGLQFLIQYYNGEERAKGNILERFSAQQFPDLHSELNLSSLELGDSALYFCASSRVGESTDTQYFGPGTRLTVL.

The rearrangement joins TRBV6-6 to TRBJ2-1, with D perhaps matching TRBD2 (6 bases). Trimming stripped 6 bases from V and 5 bases from J, with 14 bases between. This CDR3 contains 14 residues. Germline CDR1 is MNHNY and CDR2 is SVGAGI (reference sequence). CDR3 sequence (DNA): TGTGCCAGCAGGGCGACTAGTAAACACAATGAGCAGTTCTTC. Translated: CASRATSKHNEQFF.

The V and J genes are TRBV5-4 and TRBJ2-1, with 9 bases aligning to TRBD2. V gave up 3 bases and J gave up 5 bases; unmatched junction bases: 6. The CDR3 contains 15 residues. Germline values: CDR1 SGHNT, CDR2 YYREEE (reference sequence). CDR3 residues: CASSSSGTRNNEQFF. CDR3 sequence (DNA): TGTGCCAGCAGCTCTAGCGGGACTAGGAACAATGAGCAGTTCTTC.

The chain combines TRBV7-9 with TRBJ1-2; 7 bases line up with TRBD1. The CDR3 contains 14 residues. Germline V gene sequence: CDR1 SEHNR, CDR2 FQNEAQ (reference sequence). The junction had 3 bases not matched to a gene; V was cut back by 3 bases and J by 2 bases. The CDR3 protein is CASSFTTGNYGYTF. CDR3 coding DNA: TGTGCCAGCAGCTTCACGACAGGGAACTATGGCTACACCTTC.

The V call is TRBV28, the J call TRBJ2-3, with TRBD2 matching over 15 bases. The CDR3 sequence is 19 residues long. The germline gives CDR1 MDHEN, CDR2 SYDVKM. V lost 2 bases, J lost 0 bases, and 6 bases stayed unmatched. In DNA form, the CDR3 reads TGTGCCAGCAGTTTAATGGGGACTAGCGGGAGGATTAGCACAGATACGCAGTATTTT. Protein: CASSLMGTSGRISTDTQYF.